The table lists the clone carrying this T cell receptor (beta chain) with a count of one. This entry comes from a study of control samples from healthy donors and cancer patients. Sequencing used immunoSEQ multiplex PCR; TCRdb keeps in-frame clones, though not all of them. This table has approximately 160,000 clones, 93% appearing once. Sample: blood. This TCR was recovered from a woman aged 55 to 70 in good health.

The CDR3 bases are TGTGCCAGCAGCGGAATTTTTGGGACTTTCTTT. Its protein is CASSGIFGTFF. The V and J genes are TRBV7-9 and TRBJ1-1; D is uncertain. The V end was cut by 5 bases, the J end by 12 bases, with 13 bases between. The length of the CDR3 is 11 residues. Germline lookup yields CDR1 SEHNR and CDR2 FQNEAQ (reference sequence).